What follows are 4 T cell receptor beta chains derived from one specimen sequenced in a study of neurological immune-mediated disorders. In TCRdb, the 5' RACE reads were re-called with MiXCR into one record per CDR3 protein. The data contain roughly 100,000 distinct CDR3 sequences, 10% to 12% of them singletons. The time point denotes: longitudinal time-point 3. Material for sequencing was PBMCs. Receptors originate from a female donor with HTLV-1-associated myelopathy (HAM/TSP).

This clonotype has a single count. This may be a read error, as it is one base from a much larger clone. The chain joins TRBV7-7 to TRBJ2-1; 9 bases align to TRBD2. Germline CDR1 and CDR2: SSHAT and FNYEAQ (reference sequence). This CDR3 region has 15 residues. Trimming cost V 3 bases and J 7 bases; bases outside gene matches: 7. The CDR3 spells CASSFGTSRRNEQFF. CDR3 DNA sequence: TGTGCCAGCAGCTTCGGGACTAGCCGGAGAAATGAGCAGTTCTTC.

The genes are TRBV5-1 and TRBJ2-7, with no clear D. This CDR3 has 16 residues. V was pared by 2 bases and J by 2 bases, with 17 bases between. CDR1 and CDR2 from the germline V gene are SGHRS and YFSETQ. The CDR3 DNA follows: TGCGCCAGCAGCTTCGCGGAGAATATGGACCCCTACGAGCAGTACTTC. This sequence encodes CASSFAENMDPYEQYF.

The chain combines TRBV5-5 with TRBJ2-6, with 7 nucleotides matching TRBD1. Germline CDR1 reads SGHKS; CDR2 reads YYEKEE (reference sequence). CDR3 length: 16 amino acids. Unmatched junction bases numbered 9, after V lost 5 bases and J lost 4 bases. As DNA, the CDR3 is TGTGCCAGCAGGGACAGGTGGGGTGAGGGGGCCAACGTCCTGACTTTC. Its protein is CASRDRWGEGANVLTF.

This clonotype was picked up many times. V and J are TRBV5-1 and TRBJ1-2; D ambiguous. Germline V gives CDR1 SGHRS, CDR2 YFSETQ. V was shortened by 4 bases and J by 2 bases, with 9 bases between the two germline ends. CDR3 length equals 13 residues. DNA for the CDR3: TGCGCCAGCAGCCCAGGAAAGAACTATGGCTACACCTTC. Amino acids: CASSPGKNYGYTF.